These 9 T cell receptor beta chains originate from one sample sequenced in a study of technical replicates of blood from a few donors. Using immunoSEQ multiplex PCR, the repertoire was profiled, and TCRdb retains in-frame clones only, with some absent. The data show about 87,000 clones, roughly 94% seen once. What was sequenced was T cells isolated from PBMCs. The source of these receptors is a human donor in good health.

The J gene is TRBJ2-7, the V gene TRBV25-1, with 9 bases lining up with TRBD2. Trimming at V came to 4 bases and at J to 7 bases, leaving 5 bases not matched to a gene. The CDR3 totals 13 residues. Per germline, CDR1 MGHDK and CDR2 SYGVNS. CDR3 sequence (DNA): TGTGCCAGCAGTGGTAGCGGGAGTCAGGAGCAGTACTTC. Translated: CASSGSGSQEQYF.

The V gene is TRBV28, the J gene TRBJ1-2; the D is unclear. This CDR3 is built from 21 residues. V lost 1 base, J lost 2 bases, and 29 bases lay in between. Looked up from germline, CDR1 is MDHEN and CDR2 is SYDVKM. CDR3 bases: TGTGCCAGCAGTTTATTGATCGAGAAGTTAAACTATCCGTCTAACAACTATGGCTACACCTTC. Its protein is CASSLLIEKLNYPSNNYGYTF.

CDR3 nucleotides: TGTGCCAGCAGTTTATCCACTAGTTGGGGGGACTATGGCTACACCTTC. As protein: CASSLSTSWGDYGYTF. V gene TRBV27 combines with J gene TRBJ1-2, with D perhaps TRBD1 (5 bases). Germline CDR1 and CDR2: MNHEY and SMNVEV (reference sequence). V was trimmed by 0 bases and J by 3 bases, leaving 14 bases between them. This CDR3 has 16 residues.

V is TRBV7-6 and J is TRBJ2-5, with 11 nucleotides matching TRBD2. The trim removed 3 bases at V and 1 base at J, leaving 1 base unmatched. CDR3 size: 15 residues. Germline CDR1 is SGHVS and CDR2 is FNYEAQ. CDR3 coding DNA: TGTGCCAGCAGCTTGGGGACTAGCGGCCAAGAGACCCAGTACTTC. Translating gives CASSLGTSGQETQYF.

The chain has TRBV5-1 and TRBJ2-2; 9 bases are shared with TRBD1. From germline, CDR1 is SGHRS and CDR2 YFSETQ. The CDR3 totals 15 residues. With V trimmed by 5 bases and J by 4 bases, 6 bases remained unmatched. The CDR3 reads CASRPTGGITGELFF. For the CDR3, the DNA is TGCGCCAGCAGGCCGACAGGGGGAATCACCGGGGAGCTGTTTTTT.

The V and J genes are TRBV6-5 and TRBJ1-1; the D is unclear. CDR3 size: 12 residues. Deletions cut 7 bases from V and 4 bases from J, with 10 bases between. Germline loops: CDR1 MNHEY, CDR2 SVGAGI. Written as DNA, the CDR3 is TGTGCCAGCATCGCGGTTGGCACTGAAGCTTTCTTT. Translated: CASIAVGTEAFF.

The gene calls are TRBV19 and TRBJ1-1, with TRBD1 matching over 7 bases. The CDR3 is made up of 13 amino acids. Germline values: CDR1 LNHDA, CDR2 SQIVND (reference sequence). V lost 7 bases and J lost 7; bases outside the gene matches: 9. Written as DNA, the CDR3 is TGTGCCAGTACCAACAGGGGAGTAGGTGAAGCTTTCTTT. Its protein product is CASTNRGVGEAFF.

J is TRBJ2-7 and V is TRBV27; D not certain. Germline CDR1 reads MNHEY; CDR2 reads SMNVEV (reference sequence). The CDR3 extends over 13 amino acids. Trimming left V 0 bases short and J 5 bases short, with 8 bases between. The CDR3 DNA reads TGTGCCAGCAGTTTATCGATAGCCCACGAGCAGTACTTC. Its protein product is CASSLSIAHEQYF.

There are a few counts of this clone. The chain joins TRBV30 to TRBJ1-3, with D unresolved. Germline V CDR1 and CDR2: GTSNPN, SVGIG (reference sequence). The V end lost 3 bases, the J end lost 0 bases, and 3 bases lay between the germline ends. The CDR3 covers 12 residues. Written as DNA, the CDR3 is TGTGCCTGGAGCCTCTCTGGAAACACCATATATTTT. As protein: CAWSLSGNTIYF.